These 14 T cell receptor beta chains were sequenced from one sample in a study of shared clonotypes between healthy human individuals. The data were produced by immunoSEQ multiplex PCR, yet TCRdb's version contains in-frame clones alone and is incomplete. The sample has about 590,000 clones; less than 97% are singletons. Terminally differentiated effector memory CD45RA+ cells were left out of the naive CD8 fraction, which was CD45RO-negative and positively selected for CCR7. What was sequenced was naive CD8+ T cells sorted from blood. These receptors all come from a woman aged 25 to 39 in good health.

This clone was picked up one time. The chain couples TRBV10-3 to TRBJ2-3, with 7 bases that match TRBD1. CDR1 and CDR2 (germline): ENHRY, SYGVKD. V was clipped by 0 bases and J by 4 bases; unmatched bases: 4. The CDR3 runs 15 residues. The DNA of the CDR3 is TGTGCCATCAGTGAGTCGAGGGACAGTTCAGATACGCAGTATTTT. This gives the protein CAISESRDSSDTQYF.

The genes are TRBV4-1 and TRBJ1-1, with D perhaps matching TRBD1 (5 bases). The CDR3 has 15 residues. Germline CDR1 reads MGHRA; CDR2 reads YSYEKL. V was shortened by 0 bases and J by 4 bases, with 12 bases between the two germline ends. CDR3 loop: CASSQDPRGTTEAFF. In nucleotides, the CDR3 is TGCGCCAGCAGCCAAGACCCGCGGGGGACCACTGAAGCTTTCTTT.

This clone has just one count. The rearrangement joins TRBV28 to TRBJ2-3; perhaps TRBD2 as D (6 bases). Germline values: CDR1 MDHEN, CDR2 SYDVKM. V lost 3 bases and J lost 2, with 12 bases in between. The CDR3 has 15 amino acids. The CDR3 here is CASSLEGRTTDTQYF. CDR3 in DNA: TGTGCCAGCAGTTTGGAGGGTAGAACCACAGATACGCAGTATTTT.

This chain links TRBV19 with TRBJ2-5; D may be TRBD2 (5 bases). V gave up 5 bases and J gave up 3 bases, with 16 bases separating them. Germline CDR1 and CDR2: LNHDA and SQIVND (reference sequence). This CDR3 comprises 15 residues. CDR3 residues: CASSSWELGEETQYF. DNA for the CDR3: TGTGCCAGTAGTTCTTGGGAGCTCGGGGAAGAGACCCAGTACTTC.

The CDR3 DNA follows: TGCGCCAGCAGCCAAGATCCCTACTCGAGGGGGGAGCTGTTTTTT. This translates into CASSQDPYSRGELFF. The chain recombines TRBV4-1 with TRBJ2-2; the D is unclear. In germline, CDR1 is MGHRA, CDR2 YSYEKL. There are 15 residues in the CDR3. V was cut by 0 bases and J by 8 bases, with 13 bases left in between.

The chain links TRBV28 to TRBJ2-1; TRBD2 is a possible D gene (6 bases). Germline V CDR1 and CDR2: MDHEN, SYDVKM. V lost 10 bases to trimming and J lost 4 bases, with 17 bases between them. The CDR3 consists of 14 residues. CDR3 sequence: CATKIGAGYNEQFF. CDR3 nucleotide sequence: TGTGCCACCAAAATCGGGGCGGGATACAATGAGCAGTTCTTC.

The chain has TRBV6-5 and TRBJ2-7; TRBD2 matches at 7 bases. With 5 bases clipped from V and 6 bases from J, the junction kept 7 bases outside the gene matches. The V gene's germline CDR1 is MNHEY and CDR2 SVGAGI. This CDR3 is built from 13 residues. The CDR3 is CASSIAGVREQYF. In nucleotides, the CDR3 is TGTGCCAGCAGTATAGCGGGTGTCCGCGAGCAGTACTTC.

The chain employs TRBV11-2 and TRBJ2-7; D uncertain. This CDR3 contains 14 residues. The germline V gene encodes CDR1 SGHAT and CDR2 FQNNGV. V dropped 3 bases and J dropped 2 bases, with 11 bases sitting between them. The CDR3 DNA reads TGTGCCAGCAGCTTCGGTAGCCGAACCTACGAGCAGTACTTC. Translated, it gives CASSFGSRTYEQYF.

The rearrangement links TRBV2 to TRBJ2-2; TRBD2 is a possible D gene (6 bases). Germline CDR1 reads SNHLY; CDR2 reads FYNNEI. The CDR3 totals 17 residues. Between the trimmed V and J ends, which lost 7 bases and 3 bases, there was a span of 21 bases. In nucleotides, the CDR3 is TGTGCCAGCAAGGCCCCTATGGGGGAGCGGGACACCGGGGAGCTGTTTTTT. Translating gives CASKAPMGERDTGELFF.

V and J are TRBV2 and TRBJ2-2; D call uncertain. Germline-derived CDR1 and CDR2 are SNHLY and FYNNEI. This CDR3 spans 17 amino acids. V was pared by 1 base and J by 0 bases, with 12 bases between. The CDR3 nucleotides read TGTGCCAGCAGTGAAGTATCTAGGACGGCGAACACCGGGGAGCTGTTTTTT. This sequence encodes CASSEVSRTANTGELFF.

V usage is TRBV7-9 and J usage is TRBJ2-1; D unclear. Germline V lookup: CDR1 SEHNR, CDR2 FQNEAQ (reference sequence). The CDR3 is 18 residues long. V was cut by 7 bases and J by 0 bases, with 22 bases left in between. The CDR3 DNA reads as TGTGCCAGCAAAGGTAGTGGTCGTGGGCGGACCTCCTACAATGAGCAGTTCTTC. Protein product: CASKGSGRGRTSYNEQFF.

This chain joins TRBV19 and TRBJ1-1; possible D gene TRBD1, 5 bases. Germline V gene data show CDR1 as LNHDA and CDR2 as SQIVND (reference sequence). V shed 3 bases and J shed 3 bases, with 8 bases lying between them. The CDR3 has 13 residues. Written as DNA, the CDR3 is TGTGCCAGTAGTATCGGAGGGGACACTGAAGCTTTCTTT. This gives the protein CASSIGGDTEAFF.

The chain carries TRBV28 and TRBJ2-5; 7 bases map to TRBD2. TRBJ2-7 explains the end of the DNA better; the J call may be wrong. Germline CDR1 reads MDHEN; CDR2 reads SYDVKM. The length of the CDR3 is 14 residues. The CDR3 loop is CASSLSGRAYEQYF. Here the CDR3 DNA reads TGTGCCAGCAGTTTATCGGGGAGGGCTTACGAGCAGTACTTC.

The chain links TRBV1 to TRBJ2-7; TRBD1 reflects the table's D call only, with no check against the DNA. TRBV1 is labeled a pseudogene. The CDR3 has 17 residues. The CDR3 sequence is CTSSQGLLGQGLHEQYF. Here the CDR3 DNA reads TGCACCAGCAGCCAAGGTTTGCTGGGACAGGGGCTACACGAGCAGTACTTC.